These 21 T cell receptor beta chains originate from one sample sequenced in a study of cytomegalovirus exposure and HLA in healthy donors (dated by TCRdb to 2017 to 2019). The library was built by means of the immunoSEQ multiplex PCR assay. This is the immuneACCESS table as TCRdb keeps it, with only in-frame sequences that have V and J called. A part of the clones is gone; compared with another copy, unresolved V genes explain less than half, and the rest is unexplained. For this sample there are 45,000 to 70,000 clones; roughly 93% appear just once. The ten most abundant clones make up approximately 5.5% of the sample. What was sequenced was PBMCs. These receptor sequences come from a woman in her late teens or twenties in good health and CMV-seronegative.

V is TRBV29-1 and J is TRBJ2-1; D unclear. Trimming removed 4 bases at V and 8 bases at J, with 12 bases between. This CDR3 is 12 amino acids long. Germline V gene sequence: CDR1 SQVTM, CDR2 ANQGSEA. The CDR3: CSVARSPDEQFF. The CDR3 DNA reads as TGCAGCGTTGCTAGGTCCCCGGATGAGCAGTTCTTC.

In nucleotides, the CDR3 is TGTGCCAGCAGCGTAGACGACAGGAAAGAGACCCAGTACTTC. Protein sequence: CASSVDDRKETQYF. The chain combines TRBV9 with TRBJ2-5; D is possibly TRBD1 (6 bases). CDR3 length equals 14 residues. Germline V gene lookup returns CDR1 SGDLS and CDR2 YYNGEE. V dropped 0 bases and J dropped 3 bases, with 9 bases sitting between them.

The chain couples TRBV10-1 to TRBJ1-1, with D perhaps matching TRBD1 (6 bases). Germline-derived CDR1 and CDR2 are WNHNN and SYGVQD (reference sequence). V was pared by 2 bases and J by 10 bases, with 11 bases between. This CDR3 spans 12 amino acids. The CDR3 DNA reads as TGCGCCAGCAGTGAGCCGGGACAAGGAGCTTTCTTT. Its protein is CASSEPGQGAFF.

The chain is built from TRBV6-6 and TRBJ2-2; perhaps TRBD2 as D (6 bases). From germline, CDR1 is MNHNY and CDR2 SVGAGI (reference sequence). Between the trimmed V and J ends, which lost 6 bases and 5 bases, there was a span of 7 bases. This CDR3 spans 12 amino acids. Here the CDR3 DNA reads TGTGCCAGCAGGGAGGGGACCGGGGAGCTGTTTTTT. Protein sequence: CASREGTGELFF.

The chain joins TRBV2 to TRBJ1-2; the D is unclear. This CDR3 spans 11 amino acids. The V gene lost 10 bases and the J gene lost 8 bases, with 14 bases spanning the gap. Germline V gene sequence: CDR1 SNHLY, CDR2 FYNNEI. In DNA form, the CDR3 reads TGTGCCATAACAAAGGTAGCGGGCTACACCTTC. Translation: CAITKVAGYTF.

The gene calls are TRBV2 and TRBJ2-3, with a tentative D call TRBD2 (5 bases). The CDR3 totals 12 residues. Trimming took off 6 bases at V and 6 bases at J, with 10 bases between the two ends. The germline V gene has CDR1 SNHLY and CDR2 FYNNEI. The CDR3 spells CASRVGGDTQYF. Here the CDR3 DNA reads TGTGCCAGCAGAGTGGGCGGGGATACGCAGTATTTT.

The chain is built from TRBV30 and TRBJ1-2; no definite D call. CDR3 size: 15 residues. V was clipped by 0 bases and J by 5 bases, with 16 bases between them. Germline loops: CDR1 GTSNPN, CDR2 SVGIG (reference sequence). CDR3 residues: CAWSVPNPGPYGYTF. CDR3 nucleotides: TGTGCCTGGAGTGTACCGAACCCAGGTCCTTATGGCTACACCTTC.

The J gene is TRBJ1-5, the V gene TRBV30; 9 bases agree with TRBD1. V shed 3 bases and J 7 bases; nucleotides not matched to a gene: 4. The length of the CDR3 is 13 residues. Germline CDR1 reads GTSNPN; CDR2 reads SVGIG (reference sequence). The CDR3 sequence: CAWRGQGGQPQHF. The CDR3 coding sequence is TGTGCCTGGAGGGGACAGGGTGGCCAGCCCCAGCATTTT.

This chain joins TRBV23-1 and TRBJ2-7, with D possibly being TRBD1 (6 bases). TRBV23-1 is placed among ORFs of uncertain function. V was cut by 1 base and J by 7 bases, with 23 bases left in between. This CDR3 contains 17 residues. The CDR3 loop reads CASSQFNRRTVLGEQYF. CDR3 nucleotide sequence: TGCGCCAGCAGTCAATTTAATAGGCGGACAGTTCTAGGTGAGCAGTACTTC.

The CDR3 loop reads CASSPRAAYGYTF. In DNA, the CDR3 is TGTGCCAGCAGCCCCCGTGCGGCCTATGGCTACACCTTC. The chain is built from TRBV27 and TRBJ1-2, with unresolved D. Germline V lookup: CDR1 MNHEY, CDR2 SMNVEV (reference sequence). CDR3 length: 13 amino acids. The ends were cut back, 6 bases at V and 4 bases at J, with 12 bases in the middle.

The V call is TRBV6-5, the J call TRBJ2-1; D is possibly TRBD2 (6 bases). Germline V CDR1 and CDR2: MNHEY, SVGAGI. CDR3 size: 13 residues. Trimming shortened V by 3 bases and J by 7 bases, and 10 bases separated the two germline ends. As DNA, the CDR3 is TGTGCCAGCAGTTATACTGGGGGGAATGAGCAGTTCTTC. Its translation is CASSYTGGNEQFF.

V usage is TRBV2 and J usage is TRBJ2-1; TRBD2 is a possible D gene (6 bases). V gave up 3 bases and J gave up 0 bases, with 9 bases separating them. In germline, CDR1 is SNHLY, CDR2 FYNNEI. This CDR3 comprises 15 residues. The CDR3: CASSDLASSYNEQFF. CDR3 DNA: TGTGCCAGCAGTGATCTAGCGAGCTCCTACAATGAGCAGTTCTTC.

The rearrangement joins TRBV5-1 to TRBJ2-1; perhaps TRBD1 as D (7 bases). Germline CDR1 reads SGHRS; CDR2 reads YFSETQ. The ends were cut back, 0 bases at V and 4 bases at J, with 11 bases in the middle. CDR3 length: 15 amino acids. The CDR3 bases are TGCGCCAGCAGCTTGGACCCAGGGGGGTACAATGAGCAGTTCTTC. Amino acids: CASSLDPGGYNEQFF.

The V gene is TRBV13, the J gene TRBJ1-5; tentatively, D is TRBD1 (5 bases). Germline loops: CDR1 PRHDT, CDR2 FYEKMQ (reference sequence). The CDR3 totals 16 residues. V was pared by 3 bases and J by 1 base, with 13 bases between. The CDR3 spells CASSLGGLESNQPQHF. The CDR3 nucleotides are TGTGCCAGCAGCTTGGGGGGTCTGGAGAGCAATCAGCCCCAGCATTTT.

In DNA, the CDR3 is TGTGCCAGCAGCCCCTCCGGGACAGCCTTACAAGAGACCCAGTACTTC. Its protein is CASSPSGTALQETQYF. The chain links TRBV11-1 to TRBJ2-5; 7 nucleotides match TRBD1. The CDR3 is 16 residues long. Looked up from germline, CDR1 is SGHAT and CDR2 is FQDESV (reference sequence). With V trimmed by 5 bases and J by 2 bases, 11 bases remained unmatched.

The gene calls are TRBV5-1 and TRBJ1-5; possibly TRBD1 for D (5 bases). CDR1 and CDR2 (germline): SGHRS, YFSETQ. The germline V and J ends were trimmed by 7 bases and 6 bases, with 17 bases remaining between them. The CDR3 has 14 amino acids. The CDR3 region is CASAEAGGSQPQHF. CDR3 in DNA: TGCGCCAGCGCCGAGGCGGGGGGGTCTCAGCCCCAGCATTTT.

The chain is built from TRBV14 and TRBJ1-2; TRBD1 might be the D (5 bases). The CDR3 is 14 amino acids. CDR1 is SGHDN, CDR2 FVKESK, per germline. V was clipped by 2 bases and J by 7 bases, with 14 bases between them. The CDR3 DNA follows: TGTGCCAGCAGCCAACTCGGGGACTTTGGTGGCTACACCTTC. This codes for CASSQLGDFGGYTF.

The rearrangement uses TRBV5-1 and TRBJ1-1, with D unresolved. The length of the CDR3 is 14 residues. Germline V gene sequence: CDR1 SGHRS, CDR2 YFSETQ. The germline V and J ends were trimmed by 0 bases and 4 bases, with 10 bases remaining between them. The CDR3 here is CASSLAGGSTEAFF. CDR3 nucleotide sequence: TGCGCCAGCAGCTTGGCCGGAGGCAGCACTGAAGCTTTCTTT.

The chain is built from TRBV13 and TRBJ2-7, with TRBD2 matching 15 bases. The junction had 10 bases not matched to a gene; V was cut back by 2 bases and J by 5 bases. CDR3 size: 18 residues. Germline CDR1 is PRHDT and CDR2 is FYEKMQ (reference sequence). CDR3 DNA sequence: TGTGCCAGCAGCTTAAGGCTAGGGACTAGCGGGGGGAATCACGAGCAGTACTTC. Its translation: CASSLRLGTSGGNHEQYF. Full variable domain (missing parts from reference TRBV13 and TRBJ2-7): AAGVIQSPRHLIKEKRETATLKCYPIPRHDTVYWYQQGPGQDPQFLISFYEKMQSDKGSIPDRFSAQQFSDYHSELNMSSLELGDSALYFCASSLRLGTSGGNHEQYFGPGTRLTVT.

This clone was seen once. V is TRBV30 and J is TRBJ1-2, with 11 bases lining up with TRBD1. CDR1 and CDR2 (germline): GTSNPN, SVGIG (reference sequence). The CDR3 is 13 amino acids. Germline trimming cut 1 base from V and 8 bases from J; bases unmatched to any gene: 3. The chain's CDR3 is CAWSGTGGGGYTF. The CDR3 DNA reads TGTGCCTGGAGTGGGACAGGGGGCGGCGGCTACACCTTC.

The chain joins TRBV10-1 to TRBJ2-3; 12 nucleotides match TRBD2. Germline CDR1 is WNHNN and CDR2 is SYGVQD (reference sequence). V was clipped by 6 bases and J by 2 bases; unmatched bases: 3. CDR3 length: 15 residues. The CDR3 nucleotides read TGCGCCAGCAGCCGGACTAGCGGGAACACAGATACGCAGTATTTT. The encoded protein is CASSRTSGNTDTQYF.